These T cell receptor beta chains were read from a single sample in a study of tumor-infiltrating lymphocytes in primary liver carcinoma. One entry per CDR3 protein, called by TCRdb with MiXCR from the multiplex PCR reads. The data contain 320,000 or so distinct CDR3 sequences, more than 55% of them singletons. Sequences were obtained from peripheral blood. The receptor source for this set is a middle-aged man with primary liver carcinoma and hepatitis B virus infection. Both conserved end residues are part of each CDR3. A D gene is named only where the DNA matches it firmly. Clone size is stated in some rows and not others, as once, few, many or a class when expanded.

TRBJ2-7	NA	TRBV5-1	TRBD2	CASRTSGATYEQYF	TGCGCCAGCCGGACTAGCGGGGCTACCTACGAGCAGTACTTC
TRBJ2-1	NA	TRBV5-1	TRBD2	CASSSMGLAGPEQFF	TGCGCCAGCAGCTCGATGGGACTAGCGGGGCCTGAGCAGTTCTTC
TRBJ2-1	many	TRBV5-5	TRBD2	CATLPGLVYNEQFF	TGTGCCACCCTACCGGGACTAGTATACAATGAGCAGTTCTTC
TRBJ1-5	many	TRBV6-2/TRBV6-3	NA	CASSSLGQPQHF	TGTGCCAGCAGTTCACTCGGGCAGCCCCAGCATTTT
TRBJ2-5	NA	TRBV5-1	TRBD2	CAGSFFQAGGQETQYF	TGCGCCGGCAGCTTCTTCCAAGCGGGAGGTCAAGAGACCCAGTACTTC
TRBJ2-1	NA	TRBV11-3	NA	CTSSHQGTDNEQFF	TGTACCAGTAGTCACCAGGGGACCGACAATGAGCAGTTCTTC
TRBJ2-3	NA	TRBV14	NA	CASSPWTWPDTQYF	TGTGCCAGTAGCCCCTGGACATGGCCAGATACGCAGTATTTT
TRBJ2-1	NA	TRBV10-1	TRBD1	CASSVGGTGGYNEQFF	TGCGCCAGCAGTGTAGGCGGGACAGGGGGCTACAATGAGCAGTTCTTC
TRBJ2-5	NA	TRBV7-9	NA	CASSFPTGDSKETQYF	TGTGCCAGCAGTTTCCCGACAGGAGACTCCAAAGAGACCCAGTACTTC
TRBJ2-7	many	TRBV30	NA	CAWGPGNYEQYF	TGTGCCTGGGGACCCGGGAACTACGAGCAGTACTTC
TRBJ2-7	NA	TRBV5-4	NA	CASSQNGRGNYEQYF	TGTGCCAGCAGCCAAAACGGTAGGGGTAACTACGAGCAGTACTTC
TRBJ1-3	NA	TRBV11-2	NA	CASSLRGISGNTIYF	TGTGCCAGCAGCTTACGGGGGATCTCTGGAAACACCATATATTTT
TRBJ2-2	many	TRBV10-1	TRBD1	CASSESTGANTGELFF	TGCGCCAGCAGTGAGTCGACAGGGGCGAACACCGGGGAGCTGTTTTTT
TRBJ1-5	NA	TRBV5-6	NA	CANSLWKISNQPQHF	TGTGCCAACAGCTTGTGGAAGATTAGCAATCAGCCCCAGCATTTT
TRBJ2-2	few	TRBV10-3	TRBD1	CAIRPGTDYTGELFF	TGTGCCATCAGACCCGGGACAGACTACACCGGGGAGCTGTTTTTT
TRBJ2-1	NA	TRBV4-3	TRBD2	CASSEGLVNEQFF	TGCGCCAGCAGCGAGGGACTAGTGAATGAGCAGTTCTTC
TRBJ1-6	many	TRBV6-5	NA	CASSQGLGGQSPLHF	TGTGCCAGCAGTCAGGGACTCGGAGGGCAGTCACCCCTCCACTTT
TRBJ2-7	NA	TRBV6-1	TRBD2	CASSPTGRVKRYF	TGTGCCAGCAGTCCTACCGGGAGGGTCAAGCGGTACTTC
TRBJ1-1	NA	TRBV12-3/TRBV12-4	NA	CASRAGNMGNTEAFF	TGTGCCAGCAGGGCCGGTAATATGGGGAACACTGAAGCTTTCTTT
TRBJ2-7	NA	TRBV7-9	NA	CASSLAAVGFSSYEQYF	TGTGCCAGCAGCTTAGCGGCGGTAGGGTTTAGCTCCTACGAGCAGTACTTC
TRBJ2-3	NA	TRBV7-9	NA	CASSSRGYGTDTQYF	TGTGCCAGCAGCTCAAGGGGGTATGGCACAGATACGCAGTATTTT